Each of the 5 T cell receptor beta chains below was sequenced from the same sample in a study of blood T cell repertoires in COVID-19 (dated by TCRdb to 2019 to 2021). Library prep was done by the immunoSEQ multiplex PCR assay. Drawn from immuneACCESS, this table holds only the in-frame rearrangements with V and J called that TCRdb kept. Clones are partly lost; checked studies trace under half to an unresolved V gene and leave the rest unexplained. The sample has approximately 46,000 clones on record, 75% to 90% of them singletons. Less than 6.5% of the sample is in the top ten clones. The specimen was peripheral blood. These receptors all come from a man between 60 and 75 years old with acute or convalescent COVID-19.

The rearrangement uses TRBV5-8 and TRBJ2-2, with 7 nucleotides matching TRBD2. Unmatched junction bases numbered 20, after V lost 4 bases and J lost 2 bases. Germline V CDR1 and CDR2: SGHTS, YDEGEE. The CDR3 sequence is 20 residues long. The DNA for the CDR3 is TGTGCCAGCAGCGAGCCTCCTAGCGGAAAAAGACTTATAAACACCGGGGAGCTGTTTTTT. Translation gives CASSEPPSGKRLINTGELFF.

The sample holds a few counts of this clone. The chain recombines TRBV28 with TRBJ1-3; tentative D call: TRBD1 (5 bases). The CDR3 contains 14 residues. V dropped 6 bases and J dropped 7 bases, with 16 bases sitting between them. Germline loops: CDR1 MDHEN, CDR2 SYDVKM. The CDR3 nucleotides are TGTGCCAGCAGAACCCCTGGGGGAGGGAACACCATATATTTT. Amino acids: CASRTPGGGNTIYF.

The sample holds one count of this clone. The V gene is TRBV24-1, the J gene TRBJ2-3, with 13 bases that match TRBD2. Germline trimming cut 6 bases from V and 6 bases from J; bases unmatched to any gene: 5. The germline gives CDR1 KGHDR, CDR2 SFDVKD. The CDR3 is made up of 15 amino acids. CDR3 region: CATSSGTSGMDTQYF. The CDR3 DNA follows: TGTGCCACCAGTTCCGGGACTAGCGGGATGGATACGCAGTATTTT.

This chain links TRBV27 with TRBJ1-5, with D unresolved. The CDR3 spans 13 residues. Germline V gene data show CDR1 as MNHEY and CDR2 as SMNVEV (reference sequence). The ends were cut back, 2 bases at V and 8 bases at J, with 10 bases in the middle. In nucleotides, the CDR3 is TGTGCCAGCAGTTTAACGGGATGGGAGCCCCAGCATTTT. Its translation: CASSLTGWEPQHF.

The chain combines TRBV30 with TRBJ1-6, with 7 bases fitting TRBD1. Germline V gene sequence: CDR1 GTSNPN, CDR2 SVGIG (reference sequence). The J segment lost 7 bases and the V segment lost 0 bases, leaving 6 bases of the junction unmatched. This CDR3 region has 15 residues. The CDR3, as DNA: TGTGCCTGGAGTGTACCCAGGGGGTGGAATTCACCCCTCCACTTT. Translation: CAWSVPRGWNSPLHF.